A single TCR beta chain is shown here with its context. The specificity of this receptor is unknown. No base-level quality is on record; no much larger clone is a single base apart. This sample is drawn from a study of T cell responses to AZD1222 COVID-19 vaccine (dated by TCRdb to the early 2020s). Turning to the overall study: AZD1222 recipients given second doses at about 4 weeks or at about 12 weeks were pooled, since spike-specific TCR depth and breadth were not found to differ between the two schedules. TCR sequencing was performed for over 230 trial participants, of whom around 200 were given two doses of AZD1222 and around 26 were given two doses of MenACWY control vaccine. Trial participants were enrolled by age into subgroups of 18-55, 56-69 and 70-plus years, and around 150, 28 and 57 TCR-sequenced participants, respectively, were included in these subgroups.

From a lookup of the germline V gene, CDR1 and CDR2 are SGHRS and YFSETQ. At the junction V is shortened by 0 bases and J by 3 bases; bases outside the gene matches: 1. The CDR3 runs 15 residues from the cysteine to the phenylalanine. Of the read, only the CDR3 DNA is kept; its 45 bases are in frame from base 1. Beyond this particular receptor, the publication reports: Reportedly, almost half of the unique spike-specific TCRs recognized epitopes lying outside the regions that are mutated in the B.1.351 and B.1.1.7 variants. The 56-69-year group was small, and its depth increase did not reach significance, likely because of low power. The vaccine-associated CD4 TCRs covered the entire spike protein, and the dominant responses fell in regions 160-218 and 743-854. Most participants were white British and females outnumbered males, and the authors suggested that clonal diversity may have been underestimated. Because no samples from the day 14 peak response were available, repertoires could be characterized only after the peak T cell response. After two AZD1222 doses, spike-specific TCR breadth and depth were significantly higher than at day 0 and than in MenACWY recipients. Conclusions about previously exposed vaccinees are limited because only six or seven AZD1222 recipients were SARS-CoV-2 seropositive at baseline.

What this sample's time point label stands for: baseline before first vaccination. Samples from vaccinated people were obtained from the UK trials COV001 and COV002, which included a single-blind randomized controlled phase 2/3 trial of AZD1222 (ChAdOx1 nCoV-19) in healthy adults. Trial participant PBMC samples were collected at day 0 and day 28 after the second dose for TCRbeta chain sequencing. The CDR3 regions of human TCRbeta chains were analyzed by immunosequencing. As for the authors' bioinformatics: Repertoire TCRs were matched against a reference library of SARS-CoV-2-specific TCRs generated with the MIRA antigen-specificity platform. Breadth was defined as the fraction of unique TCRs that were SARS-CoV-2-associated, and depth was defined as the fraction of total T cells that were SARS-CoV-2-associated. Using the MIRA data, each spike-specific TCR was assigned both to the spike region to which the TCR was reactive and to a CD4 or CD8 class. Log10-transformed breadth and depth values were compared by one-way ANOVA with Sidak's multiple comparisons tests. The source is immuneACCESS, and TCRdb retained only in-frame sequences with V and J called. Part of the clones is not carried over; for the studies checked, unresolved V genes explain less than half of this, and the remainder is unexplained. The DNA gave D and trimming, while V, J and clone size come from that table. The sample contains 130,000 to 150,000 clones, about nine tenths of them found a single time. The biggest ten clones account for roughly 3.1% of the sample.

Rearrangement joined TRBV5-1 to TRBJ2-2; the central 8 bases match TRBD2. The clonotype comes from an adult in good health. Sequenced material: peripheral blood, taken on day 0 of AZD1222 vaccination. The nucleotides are TGCGCCAGCAGCTTGGCAGCGGGGGACACCGGGGAGCTGTTTTTT. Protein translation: CASSLAAGDTGELFF.